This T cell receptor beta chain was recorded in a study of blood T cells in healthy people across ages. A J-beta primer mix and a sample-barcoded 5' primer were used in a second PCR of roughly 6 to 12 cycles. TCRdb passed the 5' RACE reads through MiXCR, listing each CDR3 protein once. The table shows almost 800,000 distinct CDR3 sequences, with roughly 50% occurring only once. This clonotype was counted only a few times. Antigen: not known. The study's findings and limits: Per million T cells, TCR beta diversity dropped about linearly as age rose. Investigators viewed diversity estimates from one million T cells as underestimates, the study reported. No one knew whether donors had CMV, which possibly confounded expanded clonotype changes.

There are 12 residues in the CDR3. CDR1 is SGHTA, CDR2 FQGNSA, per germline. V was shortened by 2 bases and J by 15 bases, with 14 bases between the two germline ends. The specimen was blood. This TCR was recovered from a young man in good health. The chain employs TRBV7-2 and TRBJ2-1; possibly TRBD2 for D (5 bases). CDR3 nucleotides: TGTGCCAGCAGCTTATCCCGGGAAGTATTGTTCTTC. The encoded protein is CASSLSREVLFF. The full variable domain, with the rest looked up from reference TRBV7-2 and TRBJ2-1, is GAGVSQSPSNKVTEKGKDVELRCDPISGHTALYWYRQSLGQGLEFLIYFQGNSAPDKSGLPSDRFSAERTGGSVSTLTIQRTQQEDSAVYLCASSLSREVLFFGPGTRLTVL.